The 14 T cell receptor beta chains below all came from one sample that was sequenced in a study of blood T cell repertoires in COVID-19. Clones were read by immunoSEQ multiplex PCR, and TCRdb kept only the in-frame ones, dropping some. The profile covers 200,000 to 250,000 clones, with nearly 85% appearing a single time and 1.3% taken by the ten largest. The sample taken for sequencing was peripheral blood. These receptors originate from a woman between 25 and 40 years old with COVID-19, enrolled during active disease.

This sequence joins TRBV19 and TRBJ2-1; D perhaps matches TRBD2 (6 bases). Germline V lookup: CDR1 LNHDA, CDR2 SQIVND (reference sequence). This CDR3 is 16 amino acids long. With 4 bases removed from V and 12 bases from J, the gap between germline ends came to 25 bases. CDR3 DNA: TGTGCCAGTAGTACGGCGACTAGGAGTCAGGGACGGGGGCAGTTCTTC. This gives the protein CASSTATRSQGRGQFF.

The rearrangement uses TRBV11-2 and TRBJ2-1; the match to TRBD2 covers 7 bases. The germline CDR1 and CDR2 sequences are SGHAT and FQNNGV. V lost 1 base to trimming and J lost 0 bases; unmatched junction nucleotides: 0. The CDR3 has 15 amino acids. For the CDR3, the DNA is TGTGCCAGCAGCTTAGGCGGGAGCTCCTACAATGAGCAGTTCTTC. It encodes CASSLGGSSYNEQFF.

The chain employs TRBV24-1 and TRBJ2-5; TRBD1 is a possible D gene (5 bases). V was cut by 4 bases and J by 6 bases, with 23 bases left in between. The CDR3 consists of 17 residues. Germline loops: CDR1 KGHDR, CDR2 SFDVKD. The CDR3 bases are TGTGCCACCAGTGACGGGCAAGGGGATTTGTGGACGAAGACCCAGTACTTC. Protein: CATSDGQGDLWTKTQYF.

The chain combines TRBV6-6 with TRBJ1-2, with 9 bases matching TRBD1. Germline V CDR1 and CDR2: MNHNY, SVGAGI (reference sequence). Losses at the gene ends were 0 bases for V and 10 bases for J; bases not matched to a gene: 6. CDR3 length: 14 amino acids. CDR3 nucleotides: TGTGCCAGCAGTTACTCGAGACAGGGGGAGGACTACACCTTC. Residues: CASSYSRQGEDYTF.

V is TRBV27 and J is TRBJ1-3, with TRBD1 as a possible D gene (6 bases). Trimming left V 7 bases short and J 1 base short, with 11 bases between. Germline CDR1 MNHEY, CDR2 SMNVEV (reference sequence). The CDR3 is 14 residues long. For the CDR3, the DNA is TGTGCCAGCAACGTCGGGACATCTGGAAACACCATATATTTT. As protein: CASNVGTSGNTIYF.

The genes are TRBV2 and TRBJ2-1; D may be TRBD1 (7 bases). CDR3 length: 15 residues. The V end lost 6 bases, the J end lost 12 bases, and 24 bases lay between the germline ends. CDR1 is SNHLY and CDR2 is FYNNEI in the germline V gene. The CDR3, as DNA: TGTGCCAGCAGAGAATGGGACAGCGCAGCCGGGGGGCAGTTCTTC. It specifies CASREWDSAAGGQFF.

V and J are TRBV11-2 and TRBJ2-3; 8 nucleotides line up with TRBD2. V gave up 4 bases and J gave up 3 bases; unmatched junction bases: 6. The CDR3 spans 15 residues. In germline, CDR1 is SGHAT, CDR2 FQNNGV. DNA for the CDR3: TGTGCCAGCAGCTCCGGGACTAGATATACAGATACGCAGTATTTT. Residues: CASSSGTRYTDTQYF.

The genes are TRBV11-3 and TRBJ2-2, with D maybe TRBD1 (6 bases). The CDR3 sequence is 17 residues long. Germline-derived CDR1 and CDR2 are SGHNT and YENEEA. Trimming cost V 0 bases and J 3 bases, with 14 bases left between them. The CDR3 DNA reads as TGTGCCAGCAGCTTAGATCGGATGGGGGCGGACACCGGGGAGCTGTTTTTT. Protein product: CASSLDRMGADTGELFF.

The chain joins TRBV10-3 to TRBJ2-5; 7 bases match TRBD2. V was pared by 10 bases and J by 0 bases, with 2 bases of the junction left unmatched. The germline V gene encodes CDR1 ENHRY and CDR2 SYGVKD. The CDR3 has 12 amino acids. CDR3 in DNA: TGTGCCACCGGGACTAACCAAGAGACCCAGTACTTC. Its protein product is CATGTNQETQYF.

This clone was seen just once. This chain connects TRBV2 to TRBJ2-6, with unresolved D. V was clipped by 3 bases and J by 12 bases, with 9 bases between them. CDR1 and CDR2 (germline): SNHLY, FYNNEI. This CDR3 comprises 12 residues. The DNA of the CDR3 is TGTGCCAGCAGTGAGGCGGCCCTCGTCCTGACTTTC. It is translated as CASSEAALVLTF.

The genes are TRBV3-1 (or the pseudogene TRBV3-2) and TRBJ1-2; D is possibly TRBD1 (5 bases). From germline, CDR1 is LGHDT and CDR2 YNNKEL (reference sequence). V lost 4 bases to trimming and J lost 5 bases, with 14 bases between them. The CDR3 is 14 amino acids. The CDR3: CASSPDTVQYGYTF. CDR3 nucleotides: TGTGCCAGCAGCCCGGACACAGTCCAGTATGGCTACACCTTC.

The genes are TRBV5-4 and TRBJ2-3; the match to TRBD2 covers 15 bases. The germline CDR1 and CDR2 sequences are SGHNT and YYREEE (reference sequence). Trimming at V came to 5 bases and at J to 6 bases, leaving 10 bases not matched to a gene. This CDR3 contains 17 residues. The DNA for the CDR3 is TGTGCCAGCAGTTCAAACCTGGGACTAGCGGGAGGTGATACGCAGTATTTT. It specifies CASSSNLGLAGGDTQYF. The variable domain in full, with the rest retrieved from reference TRBV5-4 and TRBJ2-3, is ETGVTQSPTHLIKTRGQQVTLRCSSQSGHNTVSWYQQALGQGPQFIFQYYREEENGRGNFPPRFSGLQFPNYSSELNVNALELDDSALYLCASSSNLGLAGGDTQYFGPGTRLTVL.

This chain connects TRBV6-5 to TRBJ1-1; D is unresolved. Trimming stripped 0 bases from V and 2 bases from J, with 10 bases between. The germline CDR1 and CDR2 sequences are MNHEY and SVGAGI. This CDR3 has 15 residues. CDR3: CASSYSSQVNTEAFF. CDR3 sequence (DNA): TGTGCCAGCAGTTACTCGAGTCAGGTAAACACTGAAGCTTTCTTT.

V gene TRBV20-1 combines with J gene TRBJ1-1; D ambiguous. Germline lookup yields CDR1 DFQATT and CDR2 SNEGSKA (reference sequence). This CDR3 is built from 11 residues. Trimming stripped 2 bases from V and 4 bases from J, with 5 bases between. The CDR3 DNA sequence: TGCAGTGCTAGACAGATCACTGAAGCTTTCTTT. Translated: CSARQITEAFF.